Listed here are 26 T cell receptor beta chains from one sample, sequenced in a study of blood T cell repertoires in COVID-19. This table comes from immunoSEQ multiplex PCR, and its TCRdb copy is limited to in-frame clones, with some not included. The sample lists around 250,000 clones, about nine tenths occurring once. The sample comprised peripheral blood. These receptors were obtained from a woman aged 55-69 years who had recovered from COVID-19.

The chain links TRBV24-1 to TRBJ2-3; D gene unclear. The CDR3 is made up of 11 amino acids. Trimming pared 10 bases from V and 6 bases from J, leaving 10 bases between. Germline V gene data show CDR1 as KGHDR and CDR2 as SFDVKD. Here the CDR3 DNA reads TGTGCCACGGCTCACTACGATACGCAGTATTTT. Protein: CATAHYDTQYF.

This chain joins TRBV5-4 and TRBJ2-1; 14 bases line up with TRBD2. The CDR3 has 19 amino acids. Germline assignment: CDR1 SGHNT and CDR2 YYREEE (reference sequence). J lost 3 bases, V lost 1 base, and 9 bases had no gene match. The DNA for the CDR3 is TGTGCCAGCAGCTTGACAGTGACTAGCGGGGGGGCCGGCTACAATGAGCAGTTCTTC. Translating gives CASSLTVTSGGAGYNEQFF.

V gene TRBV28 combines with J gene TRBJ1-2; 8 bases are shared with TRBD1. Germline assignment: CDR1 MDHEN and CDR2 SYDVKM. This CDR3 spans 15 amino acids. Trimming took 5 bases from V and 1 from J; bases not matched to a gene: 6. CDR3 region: CASSRGRGLNYGYTF. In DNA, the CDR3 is TGTGCCAGCAGTCGGGGCAGGGGGCTTAACTATGGCTACACCTTC.

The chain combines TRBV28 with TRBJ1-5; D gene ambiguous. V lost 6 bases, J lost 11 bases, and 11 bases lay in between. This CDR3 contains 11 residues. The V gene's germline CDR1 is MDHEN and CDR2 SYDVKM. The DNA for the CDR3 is TGTGCCAGCAGGGCCTCGCGGGCCCAGCATTTT. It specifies CASRASRAQHF.

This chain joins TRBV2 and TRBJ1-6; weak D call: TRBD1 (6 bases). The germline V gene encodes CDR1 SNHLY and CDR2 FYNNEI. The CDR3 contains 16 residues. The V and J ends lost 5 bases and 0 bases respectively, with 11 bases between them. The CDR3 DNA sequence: TGTGCCAGCAGTCTTACAGGGATCTCCTATAATTCACCCCTCCACTTT. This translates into CASSLTGISYNSPLHF.

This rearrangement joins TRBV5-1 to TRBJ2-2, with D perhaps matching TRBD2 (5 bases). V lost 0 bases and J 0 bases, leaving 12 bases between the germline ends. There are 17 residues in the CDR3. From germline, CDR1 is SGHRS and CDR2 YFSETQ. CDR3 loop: CASSLVTGLPNTGELFF. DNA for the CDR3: TGCGCCAGCAGCTTGGTAACTGGACTCCCGAACACCGGGGAGCTGTTTTTT.

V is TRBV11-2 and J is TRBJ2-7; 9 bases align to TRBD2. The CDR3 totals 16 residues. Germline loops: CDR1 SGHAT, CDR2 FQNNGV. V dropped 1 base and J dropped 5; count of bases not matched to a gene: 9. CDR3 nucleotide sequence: TGTGCCAGCAGCTTAGGGGGACTAGCCTCTCACGACGAGCAGTACTTC. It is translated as CASSLGGLASHDEQYF.

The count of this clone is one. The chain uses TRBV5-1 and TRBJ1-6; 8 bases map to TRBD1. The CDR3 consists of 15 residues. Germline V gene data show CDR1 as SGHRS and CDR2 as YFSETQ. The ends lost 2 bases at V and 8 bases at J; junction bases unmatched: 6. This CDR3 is CASSLRQGPDSPLHF. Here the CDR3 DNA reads TGCGCCAGCAGCTTAAGACAGGGGCCTGATTCACCCCTCCACTTT. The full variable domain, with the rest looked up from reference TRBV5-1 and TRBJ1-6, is KAGVTQTPRYLIKTRGQQVTLSCSPISGHRSVSWYQQTPGQGLQFLFEYFSETQRNKGNFPGRFSGRQFSNSRSEMNVSTLELGDSALYLCASSLRQGPDSPLHFGNGTRLTVT.

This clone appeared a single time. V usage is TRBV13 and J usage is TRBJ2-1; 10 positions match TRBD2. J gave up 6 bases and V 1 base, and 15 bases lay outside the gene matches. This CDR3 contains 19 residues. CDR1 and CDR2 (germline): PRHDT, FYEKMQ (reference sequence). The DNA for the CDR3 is TGTGCCAGCAGCTTAGAGGCCGATATCAGCGGGGGGGAGGTCAATGAGCAGTTCTTC. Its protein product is CASSLEADISGGEVNEQFF.

CDR3 bases: TGTGCCAGCTCACCGGAAGGGACAGTCACCGCAGATACGCAGTATTTT. Translation: CASSPEGTVTADTQYF. V gene TRBV18 combines with J gene TRBJ2-3; 7 nucleotides agree with TRBD1. The CDR3 spans 16 residues. Germline CDR1 and CDR2: KGHSH and LQKENI. V was clipped by 3 bases and J by 4 bases; unmatched bases: 10.

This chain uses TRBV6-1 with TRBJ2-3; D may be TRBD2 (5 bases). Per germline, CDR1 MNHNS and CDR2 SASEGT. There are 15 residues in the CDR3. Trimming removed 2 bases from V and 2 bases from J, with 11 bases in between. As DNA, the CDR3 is TGTGCCAGCAGTGAACTAAGACTACCCACAGATACGCAGTATTTT. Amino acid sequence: CASSELRLPTDTQYF.

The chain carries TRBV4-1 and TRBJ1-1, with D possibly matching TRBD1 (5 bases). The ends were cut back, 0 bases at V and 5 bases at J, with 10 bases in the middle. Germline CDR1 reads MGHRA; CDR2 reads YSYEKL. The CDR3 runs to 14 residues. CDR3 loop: CASSQETRDTEAFF. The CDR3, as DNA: TGCGCCAGCAGCCAAGAAACCAGGGATACTGAAGCTTTCTTT.

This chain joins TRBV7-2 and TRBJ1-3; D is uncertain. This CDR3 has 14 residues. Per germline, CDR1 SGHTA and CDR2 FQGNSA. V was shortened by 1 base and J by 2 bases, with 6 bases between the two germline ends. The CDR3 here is CASSLGTTGNTIYF. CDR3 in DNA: TGTGCCAGCAGCTTAGGAACAACTGGAAACACCATATATTTT.

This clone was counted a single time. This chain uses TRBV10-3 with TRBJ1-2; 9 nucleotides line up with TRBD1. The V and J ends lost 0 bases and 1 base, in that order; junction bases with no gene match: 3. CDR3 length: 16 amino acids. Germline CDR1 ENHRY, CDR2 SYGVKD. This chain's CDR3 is CAISESGQGRNYGYTF. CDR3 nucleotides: TGTGCCATCAGTGAGTCGGGACAGGGACGTAACTATGGCTACACCTTC.

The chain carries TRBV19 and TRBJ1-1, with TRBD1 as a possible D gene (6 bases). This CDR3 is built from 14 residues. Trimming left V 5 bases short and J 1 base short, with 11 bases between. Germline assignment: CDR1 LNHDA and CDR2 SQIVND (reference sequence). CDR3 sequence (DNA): TGTGCCAGTAGTCGGACAGTTAGGAACACTGAAGCTTTCTTT. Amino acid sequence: CASSRTVRNTEAFF.

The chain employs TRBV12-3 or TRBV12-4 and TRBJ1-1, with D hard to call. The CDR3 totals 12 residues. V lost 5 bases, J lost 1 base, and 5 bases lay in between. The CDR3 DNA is TGTGCCAGCAGTAGAGAGAACACTGAAGCTTTCTTT. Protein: CASSRENTEAFF.

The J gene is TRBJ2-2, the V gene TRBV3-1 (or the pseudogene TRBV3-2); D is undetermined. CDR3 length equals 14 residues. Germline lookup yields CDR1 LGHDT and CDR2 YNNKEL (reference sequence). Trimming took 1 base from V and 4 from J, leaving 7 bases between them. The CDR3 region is CASSQVRSTGELFF. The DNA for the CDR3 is TGTGCCAGCAGCCAAGTGAGGAGCACCGGGGAGCTGTTTTTT.

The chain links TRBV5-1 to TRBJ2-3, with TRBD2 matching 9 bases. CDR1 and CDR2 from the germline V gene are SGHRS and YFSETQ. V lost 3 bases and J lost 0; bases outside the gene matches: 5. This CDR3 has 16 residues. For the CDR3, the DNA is TGCGCCAGCAGCTACCGTAGCGGGGGAAGCACAGATACGCAGTATTTT. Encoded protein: CASSYRSGGSTDTQYF.

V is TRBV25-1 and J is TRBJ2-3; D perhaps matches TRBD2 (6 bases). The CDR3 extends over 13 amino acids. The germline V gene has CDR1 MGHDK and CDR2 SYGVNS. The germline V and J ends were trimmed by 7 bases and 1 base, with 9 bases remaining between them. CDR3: CASNQRGTDTQYF. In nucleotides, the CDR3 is TGTGCCAGCAATCAGCGGGGCACAGATACGCAGTATTTT.

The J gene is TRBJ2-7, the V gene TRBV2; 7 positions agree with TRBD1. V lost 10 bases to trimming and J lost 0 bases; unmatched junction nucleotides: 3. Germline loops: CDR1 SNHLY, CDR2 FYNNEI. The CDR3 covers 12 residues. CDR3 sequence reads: CAIGTASYEQYF. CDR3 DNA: TGTGCCATTGGGACAGCCTCCTACGAGCAGTACTTC.

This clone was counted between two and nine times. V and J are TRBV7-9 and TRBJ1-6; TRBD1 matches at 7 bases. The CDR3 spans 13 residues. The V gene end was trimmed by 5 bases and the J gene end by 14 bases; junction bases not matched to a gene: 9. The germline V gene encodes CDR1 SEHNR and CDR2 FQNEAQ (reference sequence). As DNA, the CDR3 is TGTGCCAGCAGCGTTTACAGGGGCCTCACCCTCCACTTT. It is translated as CASSVYRGLTLHF.

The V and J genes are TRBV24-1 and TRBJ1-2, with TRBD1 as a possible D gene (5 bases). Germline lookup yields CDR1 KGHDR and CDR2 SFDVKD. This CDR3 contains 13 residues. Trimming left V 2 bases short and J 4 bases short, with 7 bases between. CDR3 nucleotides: TGTGCCACCAGTGATTGGCAGGGCTATGGCTACACCTTC. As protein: CATSDWQGYGYTF.

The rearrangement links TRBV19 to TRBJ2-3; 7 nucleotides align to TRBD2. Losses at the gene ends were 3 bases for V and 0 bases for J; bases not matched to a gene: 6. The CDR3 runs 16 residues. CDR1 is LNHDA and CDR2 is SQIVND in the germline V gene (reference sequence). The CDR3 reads CASSIPGGISTDTQYF. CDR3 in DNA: TGTGCCAGTAGTATCCCCGGGGGGATTAGCACAGATACGCAGTATTTT.

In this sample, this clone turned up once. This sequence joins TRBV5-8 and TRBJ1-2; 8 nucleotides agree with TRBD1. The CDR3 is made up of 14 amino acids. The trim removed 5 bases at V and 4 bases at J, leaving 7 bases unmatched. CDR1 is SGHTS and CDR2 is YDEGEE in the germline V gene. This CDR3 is CASSRDRTSYGYTF. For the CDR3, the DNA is TGTGCCAGCAGTCGGGACAGGACCTCCTATGGCTACACCTTC.

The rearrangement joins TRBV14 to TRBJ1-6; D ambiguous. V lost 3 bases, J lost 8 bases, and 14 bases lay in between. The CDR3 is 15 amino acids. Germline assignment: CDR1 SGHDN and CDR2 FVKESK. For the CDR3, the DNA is TGTGCCAGCAGCCAGAGCGCCTTGAGCCATTCACCCCTCCACTTT. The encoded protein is CASSQSALSHSPLHF.

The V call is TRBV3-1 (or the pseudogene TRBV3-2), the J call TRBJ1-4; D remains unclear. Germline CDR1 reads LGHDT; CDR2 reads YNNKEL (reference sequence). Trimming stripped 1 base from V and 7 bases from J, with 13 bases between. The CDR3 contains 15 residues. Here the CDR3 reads CASSQVGRVREKLFF. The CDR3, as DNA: TGTGCCAGCAGCCAAGTCGGGAGGGTTCGTGAAAAACTGTTTTTT.